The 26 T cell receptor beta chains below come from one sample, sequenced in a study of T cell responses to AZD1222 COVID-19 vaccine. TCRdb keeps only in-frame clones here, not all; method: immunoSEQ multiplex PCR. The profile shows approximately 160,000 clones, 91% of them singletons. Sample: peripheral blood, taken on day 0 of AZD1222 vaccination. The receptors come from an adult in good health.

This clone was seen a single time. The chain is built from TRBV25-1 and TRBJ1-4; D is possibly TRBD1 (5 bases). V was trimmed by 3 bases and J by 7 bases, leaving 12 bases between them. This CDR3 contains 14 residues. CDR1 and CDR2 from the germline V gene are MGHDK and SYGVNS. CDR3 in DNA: TGTGCCAGCAGTGACAGGGCGGCTCTTGAAAAACTGTTTTTT. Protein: CASSDRAALEKLFF. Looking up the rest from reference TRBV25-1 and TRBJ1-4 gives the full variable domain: EADIYQTPRYLVIGTGKKITLECSQTMGHDKMYWYQQDPGMELHLIHYSYGVNSTEKGDLSSESTVSRIRTEHFPLTLESARPSHTSQYLCASSDRAALEKLFFGSGTQLSVL.

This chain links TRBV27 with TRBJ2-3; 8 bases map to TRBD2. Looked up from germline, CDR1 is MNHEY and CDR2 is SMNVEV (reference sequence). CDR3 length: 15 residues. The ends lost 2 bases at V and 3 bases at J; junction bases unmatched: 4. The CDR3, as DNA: TGTGCCAGCAGTTTAGACGGGGGGGAGACAGATACGCAGTATTTT. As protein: CASSLDGGETDTQYF.

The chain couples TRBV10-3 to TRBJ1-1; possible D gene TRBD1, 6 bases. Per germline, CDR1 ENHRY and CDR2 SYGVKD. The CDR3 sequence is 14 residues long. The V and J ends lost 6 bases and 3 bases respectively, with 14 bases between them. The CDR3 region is CAIRRDRPDTEAFF. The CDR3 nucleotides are TGTGCCATCAGGAGAGACAGGCCGGACACTGAAGCTTTCTTT.

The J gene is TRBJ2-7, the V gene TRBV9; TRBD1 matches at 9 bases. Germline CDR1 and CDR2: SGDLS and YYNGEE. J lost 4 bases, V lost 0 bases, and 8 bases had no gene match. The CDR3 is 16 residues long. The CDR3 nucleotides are TGTGCCAGCAGCGTAGCCGGGAGGACAGGGGAATACGAGCAGTACTTC. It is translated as CASSVAGRTGEYEQYF.

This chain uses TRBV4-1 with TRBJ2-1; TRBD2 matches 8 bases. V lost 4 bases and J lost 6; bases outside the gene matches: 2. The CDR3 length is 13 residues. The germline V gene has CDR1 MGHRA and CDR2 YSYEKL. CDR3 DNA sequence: TGCGCCAGCAGCCTAGCGGGGTTCAATGAGCAGTTCTTC. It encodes CASSLAGFNEQFF.

The CDR3 spells CASSPRGSGYGYTF. In nucleotides, the CDR3 is TGTGCCAGCAGCCCGAGGGGTTCGGGCTATGGCTACACCTTC. This rearrangement joins TRBV9 to TRBJ1-2, with TRBD1 as a possible D gene (5 bases). Trimming left V 4 bases short and J 4 bases short, with 14 bases between. This CDR3 contains 14 residues. In germline, CDR1 is SGDLS, CDR2 YYNGEE.

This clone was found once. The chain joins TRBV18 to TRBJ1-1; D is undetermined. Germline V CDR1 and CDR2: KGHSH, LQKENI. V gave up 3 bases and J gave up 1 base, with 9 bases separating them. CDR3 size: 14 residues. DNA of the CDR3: TGTGCCAGCTCACCCGGACTTAAGAACACTGAAGCTTTCTTT. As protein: CASSPGLKNTEAFF.

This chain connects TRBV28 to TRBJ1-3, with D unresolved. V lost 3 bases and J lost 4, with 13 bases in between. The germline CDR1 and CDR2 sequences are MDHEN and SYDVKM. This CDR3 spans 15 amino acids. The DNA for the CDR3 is TGTGCCAGCAGTTTGATGGGAACGGGGGGAAACACCATATATTTT. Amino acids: CASSLMGTGGNTIYF.

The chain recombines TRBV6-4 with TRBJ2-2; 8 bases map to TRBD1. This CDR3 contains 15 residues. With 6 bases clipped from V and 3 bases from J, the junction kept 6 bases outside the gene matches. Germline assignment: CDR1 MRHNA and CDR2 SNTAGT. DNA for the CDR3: TGTGCCAGCAGAGTGAGACAGGGGTACACCGGGGAGCTGTTTTTT. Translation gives CASRVRQGYTGELFF.

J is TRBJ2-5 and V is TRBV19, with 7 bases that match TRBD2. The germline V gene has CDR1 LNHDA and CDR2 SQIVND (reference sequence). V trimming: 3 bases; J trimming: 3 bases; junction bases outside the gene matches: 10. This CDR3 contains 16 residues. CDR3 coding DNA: TGTGCCAGTAGTATCGCCGTGGGACGGGGGGAAGAGACCCAGTACTTC. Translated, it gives CASSIAVGRGEETQYF.

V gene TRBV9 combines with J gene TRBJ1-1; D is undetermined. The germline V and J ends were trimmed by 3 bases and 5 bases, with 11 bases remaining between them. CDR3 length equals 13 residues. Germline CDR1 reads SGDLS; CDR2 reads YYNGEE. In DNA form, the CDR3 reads TGTGCCAGCAGCGATGGGTGGGGAACTGAAGCTTTCTTT. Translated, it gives CASSDGWGTEAFF.

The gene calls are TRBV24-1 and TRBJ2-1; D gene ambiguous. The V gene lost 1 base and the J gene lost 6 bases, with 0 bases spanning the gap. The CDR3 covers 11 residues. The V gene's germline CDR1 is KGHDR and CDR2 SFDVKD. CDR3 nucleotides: TGTGCCACCAGTGATTTCAATGAGCAGTTCTTC. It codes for CATSDFNEQFF.

This chain's CDR3 is CATSAGNLHNEQFF. The CDR3 DNA reads as TGTGCCACCAGTGCGGGAAATCTACACAATGAGCAGTTCTTC. J is TRBJ2-1 and V is TRBV24-1, with D possibly being TRBD2 (5 bases). V was clipped by 5 bases and J by 5 bases, with 12 bases between them. Germline-derived CDR1 and CDR2 are KGHDR and SFDVKD. This CDR3 spans 14 amino acids.

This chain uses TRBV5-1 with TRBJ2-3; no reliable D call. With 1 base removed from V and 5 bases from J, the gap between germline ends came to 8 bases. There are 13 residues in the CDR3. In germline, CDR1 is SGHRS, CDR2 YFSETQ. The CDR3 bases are TGCGCCAGCAGCTTGAGGTCCGGAGATACGCAGTATTTT. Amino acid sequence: CASSLRSGDTQYF.

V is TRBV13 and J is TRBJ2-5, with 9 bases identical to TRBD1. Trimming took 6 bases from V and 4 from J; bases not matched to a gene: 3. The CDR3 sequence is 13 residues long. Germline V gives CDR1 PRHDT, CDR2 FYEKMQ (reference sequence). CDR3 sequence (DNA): TGTGCCAGCAGTAACAGGGGGCGAGAGACCCAGTACTTC. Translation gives CASSNRGRETQYF.

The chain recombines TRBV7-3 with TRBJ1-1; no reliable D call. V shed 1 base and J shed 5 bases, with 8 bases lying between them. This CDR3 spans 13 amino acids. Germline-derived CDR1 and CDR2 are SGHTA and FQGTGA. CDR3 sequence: CASSLNPKTEAFF. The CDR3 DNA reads TGTGCCAGCAGCTTAAATCCAAAGACTGAAGCTTTCTTT.

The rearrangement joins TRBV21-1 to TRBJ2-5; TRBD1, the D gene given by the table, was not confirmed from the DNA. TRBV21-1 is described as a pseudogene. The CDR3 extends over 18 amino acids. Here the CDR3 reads CASSSPPPQGRNWETQYF. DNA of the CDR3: TGTGCCAGCAGCAGCCCCCCCCCACAGGGGAGGAATTGGGAGACCCAGTACTTC.

The CDR3 DNA sequence: TGTGCCAGCAGCCACTGGGGGGACCCGAACACCGGGGAGCTGTTTTTT. Translating gives CASSHWGDPNTGELFF. This chain links TRBV7-3 with TRBJ2-2; the D gene is possibly TRBD2 (6 bases). The CDR3 runs to 16 residues. CDR1 and CDR2 from the germline V gene are SGHTA and FQGTGA. V lost 5 bases and J lost 0, with 13 bases in between.

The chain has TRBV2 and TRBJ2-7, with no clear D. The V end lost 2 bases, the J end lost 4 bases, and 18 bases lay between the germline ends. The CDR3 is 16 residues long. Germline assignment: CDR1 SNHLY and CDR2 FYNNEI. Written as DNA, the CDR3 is TGTGCCAGCAGTGAATATTTAGCCCCTTTACCTTACGAGCAGTACTTC. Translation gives CASSEYLAPLPYEQYF.

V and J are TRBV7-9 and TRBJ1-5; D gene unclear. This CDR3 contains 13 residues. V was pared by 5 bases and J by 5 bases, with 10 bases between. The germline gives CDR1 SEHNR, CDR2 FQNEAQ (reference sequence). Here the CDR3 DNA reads TGTGCCAGCAGCCTAGGGAGGGATCAGCCCCAGCATTTT. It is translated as CASSLGRDQPQHF.

DNA for the CDR3: TGCGCCAGCAGCTTAATCTGGACTAGCGGAAAGGGCTACGAGCAGTACTTC. Its protein product is CASSLIWTSGKGYEQYF. This chain uses TRBV5-1 with TRBJ2-7, with 10 positions matching TRBD2. J was trimmed by 3 bases and V by 2 bases; bases with no gene match: 11. The CDR3 loop spans 17 amino acids. CDR1 and CDR2 from the germline V gene are SGHRS and YFSETQ.

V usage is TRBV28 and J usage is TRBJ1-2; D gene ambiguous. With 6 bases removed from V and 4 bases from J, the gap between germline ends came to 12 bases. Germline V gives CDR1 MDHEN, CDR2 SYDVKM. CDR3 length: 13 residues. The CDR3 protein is CASSPAVFYGYTF. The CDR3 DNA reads TGTGCCAGCAGCCCCGCGGTGTTCTATGGCTACACCTTC.

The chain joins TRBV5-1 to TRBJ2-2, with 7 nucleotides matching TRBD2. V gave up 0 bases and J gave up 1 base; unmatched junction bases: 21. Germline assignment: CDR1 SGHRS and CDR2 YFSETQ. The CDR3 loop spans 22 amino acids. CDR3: CASSLGYIRGASGVKNTGELFF. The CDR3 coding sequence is TGCGCCAGCAGCTTGGGTTATATTCGTGGTGCTAGCGGAGTCAAGAACACCGGGGAGCTGTTTTTT.

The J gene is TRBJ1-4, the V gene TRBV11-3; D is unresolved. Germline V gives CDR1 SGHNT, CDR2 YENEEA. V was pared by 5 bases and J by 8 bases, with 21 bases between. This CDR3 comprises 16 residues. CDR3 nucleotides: TGTGCCAGCAGCAACCGGTCGTCGGGGAGAGGGGAAAAACTGTTTTTT. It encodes CASSNRSSGRGEKLFF.

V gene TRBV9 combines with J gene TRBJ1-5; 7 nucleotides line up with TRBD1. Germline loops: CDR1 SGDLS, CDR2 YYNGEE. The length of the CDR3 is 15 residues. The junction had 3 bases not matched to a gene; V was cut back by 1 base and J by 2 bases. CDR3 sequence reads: CASSVSGGGNQPQHF. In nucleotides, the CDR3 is TGTGCCAGCAGCGTATCAGGGGGAGGCAATCAGCCCCAGCATTTT.

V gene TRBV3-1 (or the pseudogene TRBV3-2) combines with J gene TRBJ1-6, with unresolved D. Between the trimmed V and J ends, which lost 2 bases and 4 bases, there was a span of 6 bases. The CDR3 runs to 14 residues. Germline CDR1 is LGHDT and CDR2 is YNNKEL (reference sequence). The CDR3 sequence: CASSQWDYNSPLHF. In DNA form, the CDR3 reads TGTGCCAGCAGCCAATGGGATTATAATTCACCCCTCCACTTT.